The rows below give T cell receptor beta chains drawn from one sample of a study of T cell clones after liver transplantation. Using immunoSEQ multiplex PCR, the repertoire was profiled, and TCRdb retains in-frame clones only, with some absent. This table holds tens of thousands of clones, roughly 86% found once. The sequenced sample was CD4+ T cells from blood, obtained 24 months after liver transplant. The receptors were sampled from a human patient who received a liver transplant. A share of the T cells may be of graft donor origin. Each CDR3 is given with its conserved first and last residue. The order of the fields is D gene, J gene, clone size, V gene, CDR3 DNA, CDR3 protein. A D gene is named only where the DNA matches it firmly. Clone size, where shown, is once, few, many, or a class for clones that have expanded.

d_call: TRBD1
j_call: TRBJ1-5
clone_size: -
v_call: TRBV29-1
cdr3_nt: TGCAGCATTTCGACAGGGATCAATCAGCCCCAGCATTTT
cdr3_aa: CSISTGINQPQHF

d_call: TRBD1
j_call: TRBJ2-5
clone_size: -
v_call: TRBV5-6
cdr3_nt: TGTGCCAGCAGCCTAACAGGGGGCTTCCAAGAGACCCAGTACTTC
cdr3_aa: CASSLTGGFQETQYF

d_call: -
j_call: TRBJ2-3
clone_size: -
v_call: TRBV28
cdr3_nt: TGTGCCAGCAGGAACCACCCAGGGTTCGGGACAGATACGCAGTATTTT
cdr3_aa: CASRNHPGFGTDTQYF

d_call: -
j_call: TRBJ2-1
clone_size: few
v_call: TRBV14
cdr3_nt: TGTGCCAGCAGTCCTCTTGGGACTCGGCAGTTCTTC
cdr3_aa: CASSPLGTRQFF

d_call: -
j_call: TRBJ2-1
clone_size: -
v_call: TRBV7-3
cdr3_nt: TGTGCCAGCAGCTTCGGTTCCGTGGGGGGCAATGAGCAGTTCTTC
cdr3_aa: CASSFGSVGGNEQFF

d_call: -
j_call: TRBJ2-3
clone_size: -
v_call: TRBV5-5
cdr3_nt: TGTGCCAGCAGCTTGGTCAGTAGCACAGATACGCAGTATTTT
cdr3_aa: CASSLVSSTDTQYF

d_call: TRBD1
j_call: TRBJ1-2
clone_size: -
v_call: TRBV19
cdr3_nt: TGTGCCAGACCTCCCACCTCAGGGGGCGGCTACACCTTC
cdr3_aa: CARPPTSGGGYTF

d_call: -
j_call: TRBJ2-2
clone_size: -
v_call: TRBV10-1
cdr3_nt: TGCGCCAGCAGTGAGCGAGCGGCGGGTAACACCGGGGAGCTGTTTTTT
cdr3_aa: CASSERAAGNTGELFF

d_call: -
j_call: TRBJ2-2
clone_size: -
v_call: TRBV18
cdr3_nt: TGTGCCAGCTCACCACAGAGGGCGGAGGCCGGCACCGGGGAGCTGTTTTTT
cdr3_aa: CASSPQRAEAGTGELFF

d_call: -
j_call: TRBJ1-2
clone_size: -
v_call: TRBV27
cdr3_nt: TGTGCCAGCAGTCGACTGGGGGGAGTTGGTGAGTCTTATGGCTACACCTTC
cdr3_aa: CASSRLGGVGESYGYTF

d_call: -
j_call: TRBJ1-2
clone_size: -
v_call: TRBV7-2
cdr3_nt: TGTGCCAGCAGGGAGGGTTTGTCTAACTATGGCTACACCTTC
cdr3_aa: CASREGLSNYGYTF

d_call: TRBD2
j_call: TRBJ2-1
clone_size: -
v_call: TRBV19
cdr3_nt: TGTGCCAGTAGTCCCTTAGCGGGAGGGCTAAATGAGCAGTTCTTC
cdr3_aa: CASSPLAGGLNEQFF

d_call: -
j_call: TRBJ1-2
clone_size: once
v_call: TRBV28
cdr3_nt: TGTGCCAGCAGTTTATATATTGGGTGGGGTCAGGGGAATAACTATGGCTACACCTTC
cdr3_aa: CASSLYIGWGQGNNYGYTF

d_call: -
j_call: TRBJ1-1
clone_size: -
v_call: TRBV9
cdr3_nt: TGTGCCAGCAGCCCCCGGGACTGGAACACTGAAGCTTTCTTT
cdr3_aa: CASSPRDWNTEAFF

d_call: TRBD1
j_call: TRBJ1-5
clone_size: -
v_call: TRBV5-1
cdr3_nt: TGCGCCAGCAGCCCAGGGACAGCTGATCAGCCCCAGCATTTT
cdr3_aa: CASSPGTADQPQHF

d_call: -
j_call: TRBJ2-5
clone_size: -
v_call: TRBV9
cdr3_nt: TGTGCCAGCAGCGTCGGGGGCTGGCAAGAGACCCAGTACTTC
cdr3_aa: CASSVGGWQETQYF

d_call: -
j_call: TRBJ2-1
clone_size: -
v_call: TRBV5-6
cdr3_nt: TGTGCCAGCAGCCCGTCGGGGGTGGACAATGAGCAGTTCTTC
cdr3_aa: CASSPSGVDNEQFF

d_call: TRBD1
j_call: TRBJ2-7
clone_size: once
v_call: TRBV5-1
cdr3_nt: TGCGCCAGCAGCCCCACCGGACAGGTCTCCTACGAGCAGTACTTC
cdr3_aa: CASSPTGQVSYEQYF

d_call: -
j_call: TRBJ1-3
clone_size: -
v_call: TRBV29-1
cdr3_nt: TGCAGCGTTGAATGGCCCCTCGGAGGAAACACCATATATTTT
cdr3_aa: CSVEWPLGGNTIYF

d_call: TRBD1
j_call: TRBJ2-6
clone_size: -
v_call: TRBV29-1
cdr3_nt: TGCAGCGTACTAATGACAGGGGCCGGGGCCAACGTCCTGACTTTC
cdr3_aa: CSVLMTGAGANVLTF

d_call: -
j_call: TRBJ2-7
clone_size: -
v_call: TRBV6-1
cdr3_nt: TGTGCCAGCAGTGAGACAGTATTTAGCTACGAGCAGTACTTC
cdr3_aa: CASSETVFSYEQYF

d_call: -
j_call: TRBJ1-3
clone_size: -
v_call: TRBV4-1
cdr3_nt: TGCGCCAGCAGCCAAGAGACGGGAACGGGAAACACCATATATTTT
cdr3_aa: CASSQETGTGNTIYF

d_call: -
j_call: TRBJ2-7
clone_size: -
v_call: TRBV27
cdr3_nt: TGTGCCAGCAGAATACCCGGGCACCCCGCCTACGAGCAGTACTTC
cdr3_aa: CASRIPGHPAYEQYF

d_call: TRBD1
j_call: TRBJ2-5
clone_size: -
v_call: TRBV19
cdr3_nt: TGTGCCAGTAGTTCCTGGACAGGAGAGACCCAGTACTTC
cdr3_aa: CASSSWTGETQYF

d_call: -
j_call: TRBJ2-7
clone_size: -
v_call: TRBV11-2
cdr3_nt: TGTGCCAGCAGCCCAACCAGAAGGTCTACCTACGAGCAGTACTTC
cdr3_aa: CASSPTRRSTYEQYF

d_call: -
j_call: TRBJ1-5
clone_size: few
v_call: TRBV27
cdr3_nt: TGTGCCAGCAGTTCCGGGATAGGGAATCAGCCCCAGCATTTT
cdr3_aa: CASSSGIGNQPQHF

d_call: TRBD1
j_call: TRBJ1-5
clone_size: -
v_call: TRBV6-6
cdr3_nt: TGTGCCAGCAGTGACCAGGGGGGGGGCAATCAGCCCCAGCATTTT
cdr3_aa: CASSDQGGGNQPQHF

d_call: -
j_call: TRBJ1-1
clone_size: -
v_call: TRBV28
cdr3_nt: TGTGCCAGCAGTTTACGACAGAAGAACACTGAAGCTTTCTTT
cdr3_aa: CASSLRQKNTEAFF

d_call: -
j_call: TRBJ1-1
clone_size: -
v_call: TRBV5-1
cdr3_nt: TGCGCCAGCAGCTTGACAGGAGGCACTGAAGCTTTCTTT
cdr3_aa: CASSLTGGTEAFF

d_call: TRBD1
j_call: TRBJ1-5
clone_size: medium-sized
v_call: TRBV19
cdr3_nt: TGTGCCAGTAGTACCCGGGAAGGGGGCCATCAGCCCCAGCATTTT
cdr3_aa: CASSTREGGHQPQHF

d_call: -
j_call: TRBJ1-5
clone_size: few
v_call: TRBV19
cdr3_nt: TGTGCCAGTGACCCGGACGATAGCAATCAGCCCCAGCATTTT
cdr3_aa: CASDPDDSNQPQHF

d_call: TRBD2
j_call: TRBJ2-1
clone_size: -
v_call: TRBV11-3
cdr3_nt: TGTGCCAGCAGCTTAGATCTTGGGGGGGTACCCTACAATGAGCAGTTCTTC
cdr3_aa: CASSLDLGGVPYNEQFF

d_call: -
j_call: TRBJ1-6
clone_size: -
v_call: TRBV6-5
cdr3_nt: TGTGCCAGCAGCGACAGATTCAATTCACCCCTCCACTTT
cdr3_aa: CASSDRFNSPLHF

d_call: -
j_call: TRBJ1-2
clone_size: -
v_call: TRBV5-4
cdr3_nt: TGTGCCAGCAGCTTTGACAGCTATGGCTACACCTTC
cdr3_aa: CASSFDSYGYTF

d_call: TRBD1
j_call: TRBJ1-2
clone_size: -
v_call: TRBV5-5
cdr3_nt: TGTGCCAGCAGCTCCATCGGGACAGGGAGTCGGGGCTACACCTTC
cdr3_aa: CASSSIGTGSRGYTF

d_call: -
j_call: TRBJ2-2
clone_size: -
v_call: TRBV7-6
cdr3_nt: TGTGCCAGCAGTCAGAGCATAAAGGTCGGGGAGCTGTTTTTT
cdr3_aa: CASSQSIKVGELFF

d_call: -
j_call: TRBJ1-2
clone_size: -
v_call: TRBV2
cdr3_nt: TGTGCCAGTCAAAGGGGAGCTAAGGTGGACTATGGCTACACCTTC
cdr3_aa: CASQRGAKVDYGYTF

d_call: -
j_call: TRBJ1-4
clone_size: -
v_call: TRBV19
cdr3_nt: TGTGCCAGTAGTATTTCGGGTGAAAAACTGTTTTTT
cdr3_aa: CASSISGEKLFF

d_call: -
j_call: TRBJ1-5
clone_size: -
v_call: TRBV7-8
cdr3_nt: TGTGCCAGCAGCCCACTGAAACATCAGCCCCAGCATTTT
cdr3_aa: CASSPLKHQPQHF

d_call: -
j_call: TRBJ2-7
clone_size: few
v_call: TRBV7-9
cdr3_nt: TGTGCCAGCAGCAGAAGGGGGGCTGGGTCCTACGAGCAGTACTTC
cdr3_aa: CASSRRGAGSYEQYF

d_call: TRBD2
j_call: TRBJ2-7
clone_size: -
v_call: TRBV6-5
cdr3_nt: TGTGCCAGCAGTAAACTAGCGGGAGGTTACGAGCAGTACTTC
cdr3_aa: CASSKLAGGYEQYF

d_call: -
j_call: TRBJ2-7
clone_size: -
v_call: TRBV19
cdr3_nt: TGTGCCAGTAGTCCTAAAGGAAGTTTGGACTACGAGCAGTACTTC
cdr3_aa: CASSPKGSLDYEQYF

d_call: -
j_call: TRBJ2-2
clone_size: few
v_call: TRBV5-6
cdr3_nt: TGTGCCAGCAGCTTTATGGCGGGGGCCAACACCGGGGAGCTGTTTTTT
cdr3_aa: CASSFMAGANTGELFF

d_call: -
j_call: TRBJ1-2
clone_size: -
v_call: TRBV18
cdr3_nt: TGTGCCAGCAGAGTGTCAGGGGTGGATGGCTACACCTTC
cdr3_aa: CASRVSGVDGYTF

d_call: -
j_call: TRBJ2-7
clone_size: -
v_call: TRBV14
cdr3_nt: TGTGCCAGCAGCCCAGGGATTGATCACGAGCAGTACTTC
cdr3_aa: CASSPGIDHEQYF

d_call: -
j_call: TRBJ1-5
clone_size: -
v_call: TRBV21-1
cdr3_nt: TGTGCCAGCAGCAAAAATATTCGAGGAGATAGCAATCAGCCCCAGCATTTT
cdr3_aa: CASSKNIRGDSNQPQHF

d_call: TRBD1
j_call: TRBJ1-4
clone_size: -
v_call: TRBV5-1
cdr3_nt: TGCGCCAGCAGCGGGAAACGGACAGGCTTTAATGAAAAACTGTTTTTT
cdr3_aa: CASSGKRTGFNEKLFF

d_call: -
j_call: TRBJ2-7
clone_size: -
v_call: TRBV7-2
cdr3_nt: TGTGCCAGCAGGGCGGAAGGGGCAGGTTCGATCGAGCAGTACTTC
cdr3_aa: CASRAEGAGSIEQYF